These 13 T cell receptor beta chains share one sample of origin, sequenced in a study of cytomegalovirus exposure and HLA in healthy donors. The PCR ran on 60 Vbeta and 13 Jbeta primers. This table comes from immunoSEQ multiplex PCR, and its TCRdb copy is limited to in-frame clones, with some not included. The data contain 170,000 or so clones, approximately 80% of them singletons. Material for sequencing was PBMCs. The origin of the receptors is a boy between 10 and 17 years old in good health and CMV-seronegative.

The V and J genes are TRBV6-1 and TRBJ1-1; a weak D match, TRBD1 (6 bases). Deletions cut 6 bases from V and 4 bases from J, with 9 bases between. The CDR3 is 12 amino acids. Germline CDR1 and CDR2: MNHNS and SASEGT. As DNA, the CDR3 is TGTGCCAGCAGCCGGGACACCACTGAAGCTTTCTTT. Its protein product is CASSRDTTEAFF.

Of note for this clone: A read error is likely, as this CDR3 ends without the conserved phenylalanine or tryptophan. V and J are TRBV7-9 and TRBJ1-2; D gene ambiguous. CDR1 SEHNR and CDR2 FQNEAQ come from the germline V gene (reference sequence). This CDR3 region has 13 residues. The CDR3 DNA reads as TGTTCCAGCAGCTCCCCGGGGAAGTATGGCTACACCCTC. This sequence encodes CSSSSPGKYGYTL.

The chain combines TRBV7-8 with TRBJ1-1; TRBD1 aligns across 7 bases. CDR3 size: 14 residues. Germline CDR1 SGHVS, CDR2 FQNEAQ. V dropped 4 bases and J dropped 1; count of bases not matched to a gene: 3. CDR3: CASSSGQANTEAFF. DNA for the CDR3: TGTGCCAGCAGCTCCGGACAGGCGAACACTGAAGCTTTCTTT.

A few counts support this clone. The V call is TRBV7-3, the J call TRBJ1-1; D may be TRBD1 (6 bases). The CDR3 is 14 residues long. The V gene's germline CDR1 is SGHTA and CDR2 FQGTGA. The V and J ends lost 0 bases and 1 base respectively, with 6 bases between them. The CDR3 DNA is TGTGCCAGCAGCTTAACGGGACAGAACACTGAAGCTTTCTTT. Translated, it gives CASSLTGQNTEAFF.

The chain joins TRBV6-5 to TRBJ2-3; 11 nucleotides line up with TRBD2. Trimming at V came to 6 bases and at J to 0 bases, leaving 2 bases not matched to a gene. Germline lookup yields CDR1 MNHEY and CDR2 SVGAGI. The CDR3 contains 15 residues. The CDR3 loop is CASSLAGGSTDTQYF. The CDR3 nucleotides are TGTGCCAGCAGCTTAGCGGGGGGGAGCACAGATACGCAGTATTTT.

The chain uses TRBV11-3 and TRBJ2-7; 7 nucleotides agree with TRBD1. In germline, CDR1 is SGHNT, CDR2 YENEEA. Trimming removed 1 base from V and 1 base from J; junction bases left unmatched: 7. The CDR3 length is 16 residues. CDR3: CASSLAGQFLSYEQYF. The CDR3, as DNA: TGTGCCAGCAGCTTAGCGGGACAGTTTCTTTCCTACGAGCAGTACTTC.

The rearrangement links TRBV5-1 to TRBJ1-2; 10 bases map to TRBD1. This CDR3 region has 15 residues. J gave up 3 bases and V 4 bases, and 6 bases lay outside the gene matches. The germline V gene encodes CDR1 SGHRS and CDR2 YFSETQ. The CDR3 DNA sequence: TGCGCCAGCAGCGCGGGGACAGGGGCCCACTATGGCTACACCTTC. Its translation: CASSAGTGAHYGYTF.

CDR3 bases: TGTGCCAGCAGCTTGTTGCAGGGGGAGTCTTCACCCCTCCACTTT. Residues: CASSLLQGESSPLHF. V gene TRBV5-4 combines with J gene TRBJ1-6; 7 positions match TRBD1. The CDR3 is 15 amino acids. CDR1 SGHNT and CDR2 YYREEE come from the germline V gene (reference sequence). The trim removed 1 base at V and 9 bases at J, leaving 7 bases unmatched.

CDR3: CAWSIVGSNEKLFF. The CDR3 DNA reads as TGTGCCTGGAGTATTGTGGGCTCTAATGAAAAACTGTTTTTT. V gene TRBV30 combines with J gene TRBJ1-4; D unclear. The CDR3 consists of 14 residues. Looked up from germline, CDR1 is GTSNPN and CDR2 is SVGIG (reference sequence). V gave up 2 bases and J gave up 3 bases, with 10 bases separating them.

The rearrangement uses TRBV30 and TRBJ2-7; the D gene is possibly TRBD1 (5 bases). The CDR3 totals 15 residues. V shed 1 base and J shed 3 bases, with 16 bases lying between them. The germline CDR1 and CDR2 sequences are GTSNPN and SVGIG (reference sequence). CDR3 amino acids: CAWSGSGPLVYEQYF. The CDR3 nucleotides are TGTGCCTGGAGTGGGTCAGGGCCTCTCGTCTACGAGCAGTACTTC.

The V gene is TRBV11-2, the J gene TRBJ1-2, with TRBD1 matching over 7 bases. The CDR3 has 12 amino acids. The V and J ends lost 5 bases and 8 bases, in that order; junction bases with no gene match: 5. CDR1 is SGHAT and CDR2 is FQNNGV in the germline V gene. CDR3 amino acids: CASSQTGSGYTF. In nucleotides, the CDR3 is TGTGCCAGCAGCCAGACAGGGTCCGGCTACACCTTC.

The chain is built from TRBV9 and TRBJ2-5; D unresolved. Trimming shortened V by 4 bases and J by 1 base, and 17 bases separated the two germline ends. The CDR3 consists of 16 residues. The germline gives CDR1 SGDLS, CDR2 YYNGEE. DNA of the CDR3: TGTGCCAGCAGCCCCTGGGCCCGCCGAATCCAAGAGACCCAGTACTTC. Protein: CASSPWARRIQETQYF.

This clone was recorded once. V and J are TRBV5-6 and TRBJ2-5, with D tentatively TRBD1 (6 bases). The germline V and J ends were trimmed by 3 bases and 5 bases, with 14 bases remaining between them. The length of the CDR3 is 14 residues. The germline V gene has CDR1 SGHDT and CDR2 YYEEEE. The CDR3 region is CASSSTGIGETQYF. DNA for the CDR3: TGTGCCAGCAGCTCTACAGGGATAGGGGAGACCCAGTACTTC.